These T cell receptor beta chains were read from a single sample in a study of shared clonotypes between healthy human individuals. Profiling relied on immunoSEQ multiplex PCR, and the TCRdb table lists in-frame clones only, not all of them. This sample yields about 590,000 clones, of which over 95% are seen a single time; 0.085% to 0.11% belongs to the top ten. The sequenced sample consisted of naive CD8+ T cells sorted from blood. These receptors all stem from a woman aged 25-40 years in good health. Both conserved end residues are part of each CDR3. Fields, in order: J gene, clone size, D gene, V gene, CDR3 DNA, CDR3 protein. The D gene is left open where the match is weak. The size of a clone is reported for some rows only, either as once, few or many, or as a class for expanded clones.

TRBJ1-1	once	.	TRBV30	TGTGCCTGGAGGGGGAGTGAAGCTTTCTTT	CAWRGSEAFF
TRBJ2-7	once	TRBD2	TRBV27	TGTGCCAGCAGTTTAGCAGCGGGAGTTTACGAGCAGTACTTC	CASSLAAGVYEQYF
TRBJ2-7	.	.	TRBV2	TGTGCCAGCAGCGACGACTCCGGGGAACAGCCTTTCTACGAGCAGTACTTC	CASSDDSGEQPFYEQYF
TRBJ2-5	.	.	TRBV7-9	TGTGCCAGCAGCTTAGTATCGGTTGGAGAGACCCAGTACTTC	CASSLVSVGETQYF
TRBJ1-2	once	.	TRBV5-6	TGTGCCAGCAGCCTTGGCCCCCAGGGATCTTGGAACTATGGCTACACCTTC	CASSLGPQGSWNYGYTF
TRBJ1-5	.	TRBD1	TRBV10-3	TGTGCCATCAGTGAGATTCTGGCAGGGGGCGTAAATCAGCCCCAGCATTTT	CAISEILAGGVNQPQHF
TRBJ1-2	.	.	TRBV29-1	TGCAGCGTACCCGATGGGGGGGTTAACTATGGCTACACCTTC	CSVPDGGVNYGYTF
TRBJ2-7	.	TRBD2	TRBV19	TGTGCCACCCGGGGGGCTAGCGGGAGTAACTACGAGCAGTACTTC	CATRGASGSNYEQYF
TRBJ1-2	.	.	TRBV29-1	TGCAGCTTTCGGGACCTGTATGGCTACACCTTC	CSFRDLYGYTF
TRBJ2-2	.	TRBD2	TRBV28	TGTGCCAGCAGTTCCCTCGGGACTAGCGGGAGGGTACCCGGGGAGCTGTTTTTT	CASSSLGTSGRVPGELFF
TRBJ2-4	.	.	TRBV28	TGTGCCAGCAGTTCCCGGGACACTGCAACTCTAGCCAAAAACATTCAGTACTTC	CASSSRDTATLAKNIQYF
TRBJ2-7	.	.	TRBV11-3	TGTGCCAGCAGCCCACGGCGGCGCCGGTACGAGCGGTACTTC	CASSPRRRRYERYF
TRBJ2-7	.	.	TRBV6-5	TGTGCCAGCAGTCCAGGGGACTATTCCTACGAGCAGTACTTC	CASSPGDYSYEQYF
TRBJ2-2	.	.	TRBV28	TGTGCCAGCAGTTTCCCCCGCGAAGACACCGGGGAGCTGTTTTTT	CASSFPREDTGELFF
TRBJ2-1	.	.	TRBV5-6	TGTGCCAGCAGCTTGTCAAGCTCCTACAATGAGCAGTTCTTC	CASSLSSSYNEQFF
TRBJ2-5	.	.	TRBV28	TGTGCCAGCAGTTTGACAGGCTTGTACCAAGAGACCCAGTACTTC	CASSLTGLYQETQYF
TRBJ2-7	.	.	TRBV25-1	TGTGCCAGCAGTGAATTAATAGGGGGAAAAGCCTACGAGCAGTACTTC	CASSELIGGKAYEQYF
TRBJ1-1	few	.	TRBV7-2	TGTGCCAGCAGCTCCCCCTTATCGGGGACTGAAGCTTTCTTT	CASSSPLSGTEAFF
TRBJ2-1	.	.	TRBV6-5	TGTGCCAGCAGCCACGGACAGTCCTGGGGCAATGAGCAGTTCTTC	CASSHGQSWGNEQFF
TRBJ2-7	.	.	TRBV4-2	TGTGCCAGCAGCCAAGGAATCTCAGGTTCCTACGAGCAGTACTTC	CASSQGISGSYEQYF
TRBJ1-2	.	TRBD1	TRBV28	TGTGCCAGCAGTTTGACCAGGGGGAACTACTATGGCTACACCTTC	CASSLTRGNYYGYTF
TRBJ2-7	.	TRBD2	TRBV5-4	TGTGCCAGCAGCTTGGGAGTTTTAGCGGGAGGGCCAGAGGAGCAGTACTTC	CASSLGVLAGGPEEQYF
TRBJ2-1	.	TRBD2	TRBV13	TGTGCCAGCAGCTTATTCCTAGCGGGAGGCCGAGAGCAGTTCTTC	CASSLFLAGGREQFF
TRBJ1-2	.	TRBD1	TRBV13	TGTGCCAGCAGCATGCGGACAGGGGAGGCTAACTATGGCTACACCTTC	CASSMRTGEANYGYTF
TRBJ1-3	.	.	TRBV28	TGTGCCAGCAGTCCATGGGTCGCGGGAAACACCATATATTTT	CASSPWVAGNTIYF
TRBJ1-1	.	TRBD1	TRBV29-1	TGCAGCGTGAGACAGGGGGAGGCTTTCTTT	CSVRQGEAFF
TRBJ1-1	.	TRBD1	TRBV7-9	TGTGCCAGCAGCTTAGAGGGTAGGGGGACAGGGGTAGAGGGGACTGAAGCTTTCTTT	CASSLEGRGTGVEGTEAFF
TRBJ2-1	once	.	TRBV7-6	TGTGCCAGCAGCTACTCAGGGAGCAATGAGCAGTTCTTC	CASSYSGSNEQFF
TRBJ1-1	.	.	TRBV2	TGTGCCAGACCGGGGAAGGGGAACACTGAAGCTTTCTTT	CARPGKGNTEAFF
TRBJ2-2	.	.	TRBV23-1	TGCGCCAGCAGTCAACATAATAATCCATGCACCTGCACCGGGGAGCTGTTTTTT	CASSQHNNPCTCTGELFF
TRBJ1-1	.	.	TRBV27	TGTGCCAGCAGCCCCTGGGGCTGGGGCGGCACTGAAGCTTTCTTT	CASSPWGWGGTEAFF
TRBJ1-2	once	.	TRBV7-9	TGTGCCAGCAGCAGAGATGCAGGGAGGATCGGCGGCTACACCTTC	CASSRDAGRIGGYTF
TRBJ2-7	once	.	TRBV28	TGTGCCAGCGGCCCAGATATGTTTTCCTACGAGCAGTACTTC	CASGPDMFSYEQYF
TRBJ2-5	once	.	TRBV9	TGTGCCAGCAGCGTAGGCAGACAGCCACAAGAGACCCAGTACTTC	CASSVGRQPQETQYF
TRBJ1-1	.	.	TRBV29-1	TGCAGCGTTGCGCGGGCAGGGAGGTCGGACACTGAAGCTTTCTTT	CSVARAGRSDTEAFF
TRBJ2-1	.	.	TRBV4-1	TGCGCCAGCAGCCAAGAGGTAGGGGGAGGGGCGGATGAGCAGTTCTTC	CASSQEVGGGADEQFF
TRBJ1-1	.	TRBD1	TRBV5-1	TGCGCCAGCAGCGGACAGGAGGACACTGAAGCTTTCTTT	CASSGQEDTEAFF
TRBJ2-1	.	.	TRBV5-1	TGCGCCAGCAGTTTCCGGGACCCCCGCCCAAGTGAGCAGTTCTTC	CASSFRDPRPSEQFF
TRBJ2-7	.	TRBD2	TRBV5-1	TGCGCCAGCAGCTCAGGACTAGCGGGAGACAGGTACTTC	CASSSGLAGDRYF
TRBJ2-7	once	TRBD2	TRBV7-9	TGTGCCAGCAGCTCGGGAGCGGGAGGGTGGCACGAGCAGTACTTC	CASSSGAGGWHEQYF
TRBJ2-2	.	TRBD2	TRBV28	TGTGCCAGCAGTTGGCTAGCGGTGAACACCGGGGAGCTGTTTTTT	CASSWLAVNTGELFF
TRBJ2-3	.	.	TRBV13	TGTGCCAGCAGCTCCACCGGCACAGATACGCAGTATTTT	CASSSTGTDTQYF
TRBJ1-5	.	TRBD1	TRBV27	TGTGCCAGCAGTCCGACAGGGGGAAGTCAGCCCCAGCATTTT	CASSPTGGSQPQHF
TRBJ2-5	.	.	TRBV11-2	TGTGCCAGCAGCTTTGATCCCCAAGAGACCCAGTACTTC	CASSFDPQETQYF
TRBJ1-5	.	TRBD1	TRBV19	TGTGCCAGCAGGGGGCTGAATCAGCCCCAGCATTTT	CASRGLNQPQHF
TRBJ2-7	.	.	TRBV11-2	TGTGCCAGCAGCGTAGACTTATACGAGCAGTACTTC	CASSVDLYEQYF
TRBJ2-1	.	TRBD2	TRBV30	TGTGCCTGTTACCCGACTAGCGGGCCTGTAACGCGGGGAAAACGGAGCTCCTACAATGAGCAGTTCTTC	CACYPTSGPVTRGKRSSYNEQFF